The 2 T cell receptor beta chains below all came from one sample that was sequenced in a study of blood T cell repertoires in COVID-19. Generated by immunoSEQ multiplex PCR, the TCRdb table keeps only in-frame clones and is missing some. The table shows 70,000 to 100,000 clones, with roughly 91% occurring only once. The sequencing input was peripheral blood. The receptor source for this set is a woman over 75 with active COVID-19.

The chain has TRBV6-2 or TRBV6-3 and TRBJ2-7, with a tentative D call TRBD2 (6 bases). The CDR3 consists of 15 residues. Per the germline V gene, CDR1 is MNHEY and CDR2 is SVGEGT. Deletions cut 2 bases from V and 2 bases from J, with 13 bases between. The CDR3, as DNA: TGTGCCAGCAGTTACGACTACGGGGGTACCTACGAGCAGTACTTC. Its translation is CASSYDYGGTYEQYF.

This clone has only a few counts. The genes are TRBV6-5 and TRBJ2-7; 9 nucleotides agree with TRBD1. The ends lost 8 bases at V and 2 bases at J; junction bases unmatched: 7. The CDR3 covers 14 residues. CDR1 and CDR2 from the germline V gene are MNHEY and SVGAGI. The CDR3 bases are TGTGCCAGCGGCTCCGGGACAGGGCCCTACGAGCAGTACTTC. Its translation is CASGSGTGPYEQYF.